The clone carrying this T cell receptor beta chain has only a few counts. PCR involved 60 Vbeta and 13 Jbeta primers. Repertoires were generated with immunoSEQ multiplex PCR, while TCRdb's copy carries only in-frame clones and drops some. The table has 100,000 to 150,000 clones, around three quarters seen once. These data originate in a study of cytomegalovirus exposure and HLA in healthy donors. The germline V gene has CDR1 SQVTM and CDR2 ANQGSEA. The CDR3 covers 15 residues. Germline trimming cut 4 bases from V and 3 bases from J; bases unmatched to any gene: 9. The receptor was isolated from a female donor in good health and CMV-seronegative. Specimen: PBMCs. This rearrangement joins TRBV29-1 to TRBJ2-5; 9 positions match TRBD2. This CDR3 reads CSVVNLGTSKETQYF. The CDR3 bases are TGCAGCGTTGTCAATTTAGGGACTAGCAAAGAGACCCAGTACTTC.